This passage covers 32 T cell receptor beta chains from one sample sequenced in a study of cytomegalovirus exposure and HLA in healthy donors. In the PCR, 60 Vbeta and 13 Jbeta primers were used. Profiled with immunoSEQ multiplex PCR; TCRdb holds only in-frame clones, not every one. The data show more than 60,000 clones, about 75% seen once. What was sequenced was PBMCs. The receptors originated from a man aged 18 to 29 in good health and CMV-seronegative.

This clone was picked up a small number of times. V and J are TRBV19 and TRBJ2-3, with a possible D match to TRBD2 (6 bases). The CDR3 covers 17 residues. Per the germline V gene, CDR1 is LNHDA and CDR2 is SQIVND (reference sequence). V dropped 3 bases and J dropped 1 base, with 17 bases sitting between them. As DNA, the CDR3 is TGTGCCAGTAGTATCGCCGGAGGAGGGGTGGGCACAGATACGCAGTATTTT. It is translated as CASSIAGGGVGTDTQYF.

This rearrangement joins TRBV27 to TRBJ1-1; D may be TRBD1 (6 bases). This CDR3 region has 14 residues. Germline lookup yields CDR1 MNHEY and CDR2 SMNVEV (reference sequence). Trimming took off 3 bases at V and 2 bases at J, with 10 bases between the two ends. The CDR3 bases are TGTGCCAGCAGTTTTGGGGGGGCTAACACTGAAGCTTTCTTT. Translation gives CASSFGGANTEAFF.

The V gene is TRBV9, the J gene TRBJ1-2, with unresolved D. V lost 4 bases and J 3 bases, leaving 13 bases between the germline ends. This CDR3 is 14 amino acids long. CDR1 is SGDLS, CDR2 YYNGEE, per germline. The CDR3 region is CASSPEEGYYGYTF. DNA for the CDR3: TGTGCCAGCAGCCCCGAGGAGGGTTACTATGGCTACACCTTC.

The chain links TRBV19 to TRBJ1-5; TRBD1 is a possible D gene (5 bases). Germline lookup yields CDR1 LNHDA and CDR2 SQIVND (reference sequence). Trimming removed 9 bases from V and 4 bases from J, with 16 bases in between. The CDR3 is made up of 14 amino acids. DNA of the CDR3: TGTGCCAGCCTGAACCAGGGTACGAATCAGCCCCAGCATTTT. It yields the protein CASLNQGTNQPQHF.

V and J are TRBV6-6 and TRBJ2-2; TRBD2 might be the D (6 bases). The V gene's germline CDR1 is MNHNY and CDR2 SVGAGI (reference sequence). The CDR3 is 14 amino acids. The V end lost 6 bases, the J end lost 4 bases, and 12 bases lay between the germline ends. The CDR3 region is CASRPGVSTGELFF. CDR3 bases: TGTGCCAGCAGGCCGGGAGTGAGCACCGGGGAGCTGTTTTTT.

The chain uses TRBV7-2 and TRBJ1-1, with no clear D. Trimming left V 2 bases short and J 4 bases short, with 14 bases between. The CDR3 is 15 residues long. In germline, CDR1 is SGHTA, CDR2 FQGNSA. The CDR3 loop reads CASSLNGILGTEAFF. CDR3 bases: TGTGCCAGCAGCTTAAACGGGATTTTGGGCACTGAAGCTTTCTTT.

The chain combines TRBV10-3 with TRBJ2-7, with TRBD1 identical over 9 bases. There are 15 residues in the CDR3. The germline CDR1 and CDR2 sequences are ENHRY and SYGVKD. V shed 3 bases, J shed 6 bases, and the junction held 9 bases outside the gene matches. The CDR3 sequence: CAISDSRTGVSEQYF. The DNA of the CDR3 is TGTGCCATCAGTGACTCGAGGACAGGGGTGAGCGAGCAGTACTTC.

V gene TRBV5-4 combines with J gene TRBJ2-2; possible D gene TRBD1, 7 bases. Germline V gene sequence: CDR1 SGHNT, CDR2 YYREEE (reference sequence). The V gene lost 3 bases and the J gene lost 6 bases, with 21 bases spanning the gap. This CDR3 has 17 amino acids. The CDR3 reads CASSWRGIGGAAGELFF. The CDR3 DNA follows: TGTGCCAGCAGCTGGAGGGGGATAGGGGGCGCCGCCGGGGAGCTGTTTTTT. The full variable domain, rest sourced from reference TRBV5-4 and TRBJ2-2, is ETGVTQSPTHLIKTRGQQVTLRCSSQSGHNTVSWYQQALGQGPQFIFQYYREEENGRGNFPPRFSGLQFPNYSSELNVNALELDDSALYLCASSWRGIGGAAGELFFGEGSRLTVL.

V usage is TRBV5-1 and J usage is TRBJ1-1; D gene uncertain. The germline V and J ends were trimmed by 7 bases and 5 bases, with 15 bases remaining between them. The CDR3 has 13 residues. CDR1 is SGHRS and CDR2 is YFSETQ in the germline V gene. The CDR3 bases are TGCGCCAGCGCGAGGGCAGTCGAGACTGAAGCTTTCTTT. It codes for CASARAVETEAFF.

The gene calls are TRBV11-2 and TRBJ2-2, with 7 bases that match TRBD2. Germline trimming cut 3 bases from V and 6 bases from J; bases unmatched to any gene: 10. The CDR3 length is 16 residues. Germline V CDR1 and CDR2: SGHAT, FQNNGV. The CDR3 region is CASSFPGGSSPGELFF. CDR3 nucleotide sequence: TGTGCCAGCAGCTTCCCGGGGGGTTCGTCCCCCGGGGAGCTGTTTTTT.

This chain links TRBV6-1 with TRBJ1-5, with a weak D call TRBD1 (5 bases). The V end was cut by 7 bases, the J end by 1 base, with 11 bases between. Germline V gene sequence: CDR1 MNHNS, CDR2 SASEGT. This CDR3 is built from 14 residues. CDR3 DNA sequence: TGTGCCAGCACGACGTCAGGGAGCAATCAGCCCCAGCATTTT. Its translation: CASTTSGSNQPQHF.

The V gene is TRBV19, the J gene TRBJ2-1; 7 bases agree with TRBD1. There are 15 residues in the CDR3. CDR1 is LNHDA and CDR2 is SQIVND in the germline V gene (reference sequence). Germline trimming cut 3 bases from V and 5 bases from J; bases unmatched to any gene: 7. The CDR3 DNA is TGTGCCAGTAGTATCCGGGACAGTGAAAACAATGAGCAGTTCTTC. It yields the protein CASSIRDSENNEQFF.

This sequence joins TRBV5-1 and TRBJ2-6; 7 bases are a match to TRBD1. Trimming at V came to 4 bases and at J to 4 bases, leaving 20 bases not matched to a gene. CDR1 and CDR2 from the germline V gene are SGHRS and YFSETQ. The CDR3 contains 20 residues. CDR3 amino acids: CASSGSGQRASPNGANVLTF. The CDR3 DNA follows: TGCGCCAGCAGCGGGTCGGGACAGAGAGCTTCCCCGAACGGGGCCAACGTCCTGACTTTC.

V gene TRBV29-1 combines with J gene TRBJ2-7; D uncertain. V gave up 0 bases and J gave up 1 base, with 7 bases separating them. The CDR3 is made up of 13 amino acids. CDR1 is SQVTM and CDR2 is ANQGSEA in the germline V gene. CDR3: CSVEEGRSYEQYF. The CDR3, as DNA: TGCAGCGTTGAAGAGGGCAGGTCCTACGAGCAGTACTTC.

The V gene is TRBV4-1, the J gene TRBJ2-5; 7 bases line up with TRBD1. TRBJ2-7 explains the end of the DNA better; the J call may be wrong. This CDR3 spans 14 amino acids. CDR1 and CDR2 (germline): MGHRA, YSYEKL. Here the CDR3 DNA reads TGCGCCAGCAGCCCCGGACAGGCCTCCTACGAGCAGTACTTC. This encodes CASSPGQASYEQYF.

This chain connects TRBV27 to TRBJ1-5; 8 positions match TRBD1. Germline-derived CDR1 and CDR2 are MNHEY and SMNVEV (reference sequence). There are 14 residues in the CDR3. J gave up 5 bases and V 4 bases, and 4 bases lay outside the gene matches. The CDR3 sequence: CASSSGQGDQPQHF. CDR3 DNA sequence: TGTGCCAGCAGTTCCGGACAGGGTGATCAGCCCCAGCATTTT.

This rearrangement joins TRBV23-1 to TRBJ2-7; 8 positions agree with TRBD1. TRBV23-1 is an ORF for which the function is uncertain. Trimming took 6 bases from V and 7 from J; bases not matched to a gene: 17. The length of the CDR3 is 16 residues. The CDR3 DNA follows: TGCGCCAGCAGCCGACAGGGGACTGGGCTAGCAGGAGAGCAGTACGTC. The encoded protein is CASSRQGTGLAGEQYV.

In DNA form, the CDR3 reads TGTGCCAGCAGCGTCGGGACAGGGTTTGTAGATACGCAGTATTTT. This gives the protein CASSVGTGFVDTQYF. The J gene is TRBJ2-3, the V gene TRBV9; the match to TRBD1 covers 9 bases. The CDR3 is 15 amino acids. J gave up 5 bases and V 2 bases, and 6 bases lay outside the gene matches. From germline, CDR1 is SGDLS and CDR2 YYNGEE.

The V gene is TRBV5-1, the J gene TRBJ1-1; D gene ambiguous. The CDR3 has 13 residues. Germline V gene lookup returns CDR1 SGHRS and CDR2 YFSETQ. Between the trimmed V and J ends, which lost 6 bases and 3 bases, there was a span of 12 bases. The CDR3 sequence is CASTLSLDTEAFF. CDR3 DNA: TGCGCCAGCACCCTATCACTCGACACTGAAGCTTTCTTT.

Only a few counts were recorded for this clone. The V and J genes are TRBV7-2 and TRBJ1-2, with D uncertain. CDR1 and CDR2 from the germline V gene are SGHTA and FQGNSA. Between the trimmed V and J ends, which lost 0 bases and 4 bases, there was a span of 9 bases. This CDR3 is 14 amino acids long. CDR3 DNA: TGTGCCAGCAGCTTAGCGCGGGAGTCCTATGGCTACACCTTC. It codes for CASSLARESYGYTF.

This chain joins TRBV5-5 and TRBJ1-1; perhaps TRBD1 as D (5 bases). Trimming cost V 0 bases and J 4 bases, with 10 bases left between them. The CDR3 sequence is 14 residues long. Looked up from germline, CDR1 is SGHKS and CDR2 is YYEKEE (reference sequence). The CDR3 is CASSLGGGATEAFF. The CDR3 DNA sequence: TGTGCCAGCAGCTTGGGGGGAGGGGCCACTGAAGCTTTCTTT. The whole variable domain, remainder taken from reference TRBV5-5 and TRBJ1-1, is DAGVTQSPTHLIKTRGQQVTLRCSPISGHKSVSWYQQVLGQGPQFIFQYYEKEERGRGNFPDRFSARQFPNYSSELNVNALLLGDSALYLCASSLGGGATEAFFGQGTRLTVV.

The CDR3 reads CAISESPLAGGRTYEQYV. Here the CDR3 DNA reads TGTGCCATCAGTGAGTCCCCACTAGCGGGGGGCCGCACCTACGAGCAGTACGTC. The chain employs TRBV10-3 and TRBJ2-7; 12 positions agree with TRBD2. In germline, CDR1 is ENHRY, CDR2 SYGVKD. This CDR3 region has 18 residues. V lost 0 bases to trimming and J lost 2 bases; unmatched junction nucleotides: 8.

This chain joins TRBV19 and TRBJ1-4, with 9 bases fitting TRBD1. Germline V gene data show CDR1 as LNHDA and CDR2 as SQIVND (reference sequence). The trim removed 4 bases at V and 6 bases at J, leaving 0 bases unmatched. The CDR3 spans 13 residues. As DNA, the CDR3 is TGTGCCAGTAGTAGGGACAGGGATGAAAAACTGTTTTTT. Translation gives CASSRDRDEKLFF. Supplemented by reference TRBV19 and TRBJ1-4, the full variable domain reads DGGITQSPKYLFRKEGQNVTLSCEQNLNHDAMYWYRQDPGQGLRLIYYSQIVNDFQKGDIAEGYSVSREKKESFPLTVTSAQKNPTAFYLCASSRDRDEKLFFGSGTQLSVL.

The gene calls are TRBV7-2 and TRBJ1-2; no firm D call. The CDR3 is 13 amino acids. The V end lost 11 bases, the J end lost 4 bases, and 17 bases lay between the germline ends. Germline V gene data show CDR1 as SGHTA and CDR2 as FQGNSA. This CDR3 reads CAVTTGSSYGYTF. Here the CDR3 DNA reads TGTGCCGTAACCACCGGGAGTTCCTATGGCTACACCTTC.

J is TRBJ1-4 and V is TRBV19; TRBD1 agrees at 8 bases. Per the germline V gene, CDR1 is LNHDA and CDR2 is SQIVND (reference sequence). The CDR3 has 18 amino acids. Unmatched junction bases numbered 16, after V lost 3 bases and J lost 7 bases. The chain's CDR3 is CASSIARTGLLIGEKLFF. The CDR3 nucleotides are TGTGCCAGTAGTATTGCCCGGACAGGGTTACTAATCGGTGAAAAACTGTTTTTT.

This chain uses TRBV4-1 with TRBJ2-2; 9 bases fit TRBD2. The germline CDR1 and CDR2 sequences are MGHRA and YSYEKL. V was pared by 1 base and J by 7 bases, with 7 bases of the junction left unmatched. This CDR3 has 16 amino acids. CDR3 region: CASSQVPGTSNGELFF. The CDR3 bases are TGCGCCAGCAGCCAAGTGCCAGGGACTAGCAACGGGGAGCTGTTTTTT.

This chain links TRBV7-9 with TRBJ1-6, with 11 bases identical to TRBD1. V lost 5 bases and J lost 7; bases outside the gene matches: 4. Germline V gives CDR1 SEHNR, CDR2 FQNEAQ (reference sequence). The CDR3 runs to 15 residues. CDR3 protein: CASSKGQGENSPLHF. As DNA, the CDR3 is TGTGCCAGCAGCAAGGGACAGGGGGAGAATTCACCCCTCCACTTT.

The chain is built from TRBV5-5 and TRBJ2-7; perhaps TRBD2 as D (8 bases). This CDR3 contains 16 residues. The V gene's germline CDR1 is SGHKS and CDR2 YYEKEE (reference sequence). V was cut by 4 bases and J by 2 bases, with 19 bases left in between. Here the CDR3 reads CASSRTGDSGTYEQYF. For the CDR3, the DNA is TGTGCCAGCAGCCGGACAGGAGATAGCGGGACCTACGAGCAGTACTTC.

This clone was counted a few times. The chain links TRBV6-5 to TRBJ2-3, with a weak D call TRBD1 (6 bases). This CDR3 has 16 amino acids. The ends were cut back, 0 bases at V and 1 base at J, with 11 bases in the middle. Germline V lookup: CDR1 MNHEY, CDR2 SVGAGI. In DNA, the CDR3 is TGTGCCAGCAGTTACTCGATCACAGGGCGCACAGATACGCAGTATTTT. Encoded protein: CASSYSITGRTDTQYF.

This clone has a single count. The chain combines TRBV19 with TRBJ2-7, with D perhaps matching TRBD2 (6 bases). Germline loops: CDR1 LNHDA, CDR2 SQIVND (reference sequence). V lost 4 bases, J lost 0 bases, and 13 bases lay in between. The CDR3 has 15 amino acids. The CDR3 reads CASSKAGSNSYEQYV. The DNA of the CDR3 is TGTGCCAGTAGTAAGGCGGGATCCAACTCCTACGAGCAGTACGTC.

This chain uses TRBV5-1 with TRBJ2-7; 11 bases agree with TRBD1. Germline CDR1 and CDR2: SGHRS and YFSETQ. J gave up 3 bases and V 3 bases, and 5 bases lay outside the gene matches. This CDR3 has 15 amino acids. CDR3 amino acids: CASSSGDRGYYEQYF. The CDR3 DNA is TGCGCCAGCAGCTCGGGGGACAGGGGGTACTACGAGCAGTACTTC.

The chain employs TRBV5-6 and TRBJ2-7; TRBD1 matches at 7 bases. This CDR3 is 15 amino acids long. The V gene end was trimmed by 5 bases and the J gene end by 3 bases; junction bases not matched to a gene: 11. CDR1 and CDR2 from the germline V gene are SGHDT and YYEEEE. For the CDR3, the DNA is TGTGCCAGCAGTTTAGGTCGGACAGGTAACTACGAGCAGTACGTC. Its translation is CASSLGRTGNYEQYV.